The 21 T cell receptor beta chains given below trace back to one sample, sequenced in a study of T cells expressing NK-cell markers. TCRdb reprocessed the 5' RACE reads and reports one entry per CDR3 protein, with no DNA. In total, the table holds roughly 110 distinct CDR3 sequences. Material: blood T cells: a sorted CD56 or NKG2C T cell subset, CD4+ or CD8+ T cells, or bulk PBMC T cells (not recorded which). These receptors were collected from a woman between 18 and 69 years old in good health.

This chain connects TRBV7-3 to TRBJ1-1; TCRdb names TRBD1, which stays unverified in the absence of DNA. CDR3 size: 15 residues. CDR1 SGHTA and CDR2 FQGTGA come from the germline V gene. CDR3 loop: CASSPGGGPGTEAFF. The whole variable domain, filled in from reference TRBV7-3 and TRBJ1-1, reads GAGVSQTPSNKVTEKGKYVELRCDPISGHTALYWYRQSLGQGPEFLIYFQGTGAADDSGLPNDRFFAVRPEGSVSTLKIQRTERGDSAVYLCASSPGGGPGTEAFFGQGTRLTVV.

This clonotype is deemed large (0.1 to 1%) by its frequency. The gene calls are TRBV5-1 and TRBJ1-2; TCRdb's D gene call, TRBD1, goes unchecked for lack of DNA. There are 13 residues in the CDR3. CDR1 SGHRS and CDR2 YFSETQ come from the germline V gene. The CDR3 spells CARFDQGNYGYTF.

This clonotype is called medium-sized (0.01 to 0.1%) based on its frequency. This chain's CDR3 is CASNRGTFYNEQFF. This chain connects TRBV28 to TRBJ2-1; without DNA, the TCRdb call of TRBD1 cannot be checked. The CDR3 length is 14 residues. Per the germline V gene, CDR1 is MDHEN and CDR2 is SYDVKM.

This clonotype is medium-sized by frequency. The V gene is TRBV15, the J gene TRBJ2-2; there is no DNA to check the TCRdb D call of TRBD1. The CDR3 is made up of 21 amino acids. Germline values: CDR1 LNHNV, CDR2 YYDKDF (reference sequence). The CDR3 sequence is CATSSYSLGWDSDRRAGELFF.

The J gene is TRBJ2-5, the V gene TRBV7-3; TCRdb lists TRBD2, though no DNA is available to test this call. The germline V gene has CDR1 SGHTA and CDR2 FQGTGA. The CDR3 extends over 14 amino acids. CDR3 sequence reads: CASSSGLAQETQYF. The full variable domain, rest sourced from reference TRBV7-3 and TRBJ2-5, is GAGVSQTPSNKVTEKGKYVELRCDPISGHTALYWYRQSLGQGPEFLIYFQGTGAADDSGLPNDRFFAVRPEGSVSTLKIQRTERGDSAVYLCASSSGLAQETQYFGPGTRLLVL.

The chain employs TRBV11-1 and TRBJ2-7; TCRdb's D call of TRBD2 is untestable without DNA. The germline V gene has CDR1 SGHAT and CDR2 FQDESV (reference sequence). This CDR3 region has 18 residues. Here the CDR3 reads CASSLGRERTLPSYEQYF.

Judged by frequency, this clonotype is medium-sized. The gene calls are TRBV6-5 and TRBJ2-2; TCRdb proposes TRBD1, but this gene call is untestable without DNA. Germline CDR1 is MNHEY and CDR2 is SVGAGI. The CDR3 extends over 15 amino acids. CDR3 residues: CASSYSNTRSGELFF.

Measured by frequency, this clonotype is medium-sized. This chain links TRBV6-2 or TRBV6-3 with TRBJ1-5; TCRdb selects TRBD1, and the lack of DNA leaves this call unchecked. This CDR3 is 15 amino acids long. Germline lookup yields CDR1 MNHEY and CDR2 SVGEGT. The CDR3 loop is CASTQATGRNQPQHF.

This clonotype is large by frequency. The V call is TRBV7-2, the J call TRBJ2-3; TCRdb indicates TRBD1, and absent DNA this call remains unverified. CDR3 length: 15 residues. Germline V lookup: CDR1 SGHTA, CDR2 FQGNSA. CDR3 region: CASSFGGAGADTQYF.

This clonotype shows up as medium-sized by frequency. V usage is TRBV4-2 and J usage is TRBJ1-2. Germline values: CDR1 LGHNA, CDR2 YNFKEQ. The CDR3 contains 14 residues. The CDR3 here is CASSQEVGNYGYTF.

This clonotype counts as medium-sized (0.01 to 0.1%) by frequency. V is TRBV19 and J is TRBJ2-1; the D call of TRBD2 rests on TCRdb alone, since no DNA is present to check it. Looked up from germline, CDR1 is LNHDA and CDR2 is SQIVND (reference sequence). This CDR3 is built from 14 residues. CDR3 sequence: CASSLTSGYNEQFF.

The CDR3 loop is CASSLGPGRRETQYF. The rearrangement joins TRBV7-2 to TRBJ2-5; TCRdb names TRBD1, which stays unverified in the absence of DNA. The CDR3 runs 15 residues. Germline CDR1 reads SGHTA; CDR2 reads FQGNSA.

V is TRBV12-3 or TRBV12-4 and J is TRBJ1-4. The CDR3 extends over 12 amino acids. This chain's CDR3 is CASSLVGEKLFF.

Frequency places this clonotype as medium-sized (0.01 to 0.1%). CDR3 amino acids: CASSYSMRAPGNEQFF. V usage is TRBV12-3 or TRBV12-4 and J usage is TRBJ2-1; TCRdb designates TRBD2, a call that cannot be tested without DNA. The CDR3 is 16 residues long.

Considering frequency, this clonotype is medium-sized. V and J are TRBV4-3 and TRBJ2-6; absent DNA, TCRdb's TRBD1 call cannot be checked. The CDR3 extends over 18 amino acids. CDR1 and CDR2 (germline): LGHNA, YSLEER. The chain's CDR3 is CASSQDPGGPSGANVLTF.

Its frequency marks this clonotype as large. The chain carries TRBV4-1 and TRBJ2-3. Germline V gives CDR1 MGHRA, CDR2 YSYEKL. This CDR3 comprises 17 residues. This chain's CDR3 is CASSQDFQTASTDTQYF.

Measured by frequency, this clonotype is medium-sized (0.01 to 0.1%). The V and J genes are TRBV9 and TRBJ2-7; TCRdb names TRBD1, which stays unverified in the absence of DNA. Germline CDR1 SGDLS, CDR2 YYNGEE. The CDR3 length is 14 residues. The chain's CDR3 is CASSGGGQYYEQYF.

V is TRBV7-8 and J is TRBJ2-1; TCRdb gives TRBD2 as the D gene, but with no DNA this cannot be confirmed. In germline, CDR1 is SGHVS, CDR2 FQNEAQ. CDR3 size: 15 residues. The CDR3 here is CASSRAGPSYNEQFF.

This clonotype is medium-sized by frequency. J is TRBJ2-5 and V is TRBV25-1; the TRBD2 assignment by TCRdb is unverifiable without DNA. The CDR3 loop spans 15 amino acids. CDR1 is MGHDK, CDR2 SYGVNS, per germline. The CDR3: CASSDRTSGQETQYF.

This clonotype is called medium-sized based on its frequency. The chain has TRBV3-1 and TRBJ2-3; without DNA, the TCRdb call of TRBD2 cannot be checked. The CDR3 consists of 13 residues. CDR1 is LGHDT and CDR2 is YNNKEL in the germline V gene (reference sequence). CDR3 residues: CASSWGGTDTQYF.

This clonotype shows up as medium-sized by frequency. This chain's CDR3 is CSARGVRGDTEAFF. This chain links TRBV20-1 with TRBJ1-1. The CDR3 is 14 residues long. The germline gives CDR1 DFQATT, CDR2 SNEGSKA (reference sequence).